This is a list of T cell receptor beta chains from one sample in a study of blood T cell repertoires in COVID-19. Clones were sequenced by immunoSEQ multiplex PCR, and TCRdb holds only the in-frame ones, with some missing. Counted here are 350,000 to 400,000 clones, roughly 84% occurring once; the ten biggest clones make up 2.5% to 3.5%. Sample: PBMCs or T cells enriched from blood (not recorded which). The receptors derive from a woman between 25 and 40 years old who had recovered from COVID-19. The CDR3 runs from the conserved cysteine through the conserved F or W. Each record gives: J gene, V gene, D gene, clone size, CDR3 protein, CDR3 DNA. D genes are given only for firm matches. Clone size, where shown, is once, few, many, or a class for clones that have expanded.

J: TRBJ2-1; V: TRBV7-9; D: -; size: -; CDR3: CASTPRTSLGEQFF; DNA: TGTGCCAGCACTCCCCGGACTTCCCTTGGGGAGCAGTTCTTC
J: TRBJ2-2; V: TRBV28; D: -; size: -; CDR3: CASSLWESNTGELFF; DNA: TGTGCCAGCAGTTTATGGGAGTCAAACACCGGGGAGCTGTTTTTT
J: TRBJ1-4; V: TRBV7-9; D: TRBD1; size: -; CDR3: CASSLTQGAREKLFF; DNA: TGTGCCAGCAGCTTAACACAGGGGGCAAGGGAAAAACTGTTTTTT
J: TRBJ2-3; V: TRBV19; D: TRBD1; size: -; CDR3: CASTLGTGFTDTQYF; DNA: TGTGCCAGTACGCTCGGGACAGGTTTCACAGATACGCAGTATTTT
J: TRBJ1-2; V: TRBV3-1/TRBV3-2; D: -; size: -; CDR3: CASSQVEAGGYTF; DNA: TGTGCCAGCAGCCAAGTAGAAGCGGGGGGCTACACCTTC
J: TRBJ1-4; V: TRBV6-5; D: -; size: -; CDR3: CASSPGSTNEKLFF; DNA: TGTGCCAGCAGTCCAGGGTCGACTAATGAAAAACTGTTTTTT
J: TRBJ2-5; V: TRBV7-7; D: TRBD2; size: few; CDR3: CASRMPTSGGGETQYF; DNA: TGTGCTAGCAGGATGCCGACTAGCGGGGGGGGAGAGACCCAGTACTTC
J: TRBJ1-4; V: TRBV13; D: TRBD1; size: once; CDR3: CASSLNRGSNEKLFF; DNA: TGTGCCAGCAGCTTGAACAGGGGATCTAATGAAAAACTGTTTTTT
J: TRBJ1-5; V: TRBV27; D: TRBD1; size: -; CDR3: CASSLLGQGPNQPQHF; DNA: TGTGCCAGCAGTTTATTGGGACAGGGTCCGAATCAGCCCCAGCATTTT
J: TRBJ2-2; V: TRBV27; D: -; size: -; CDR3: CASSLAAFGELFF; DNA: TGTGCCAGCAGTTTGGCGGCCTTCGGGGAGCTGTTTTTT
J: TRBJ2-7; V: TRBV10-3; D: -; size: -; CDR3: CAVNQGYEQYF; DNA: TGTGCCGTCAACCAGGGGTACGAGCAGTACTTC
J: TRBJ1-1; V: TRBV12-3/TRBV12-4; D: -; size: once; CDR3: CASTPGLNTEAFF; DNA: TGTGCCAGCACCCCGGGGTTGAACACTGAAGCTTTCTTT
J: TRBJ2-7; V: TRBV9; D: -; size: -; CDR3: CASSPGGVSYEQYF; DNA: TGTGCCAGCAGCCCCGGAGGAGTTTCCTACGAGCAGTACTTC
J: TRBJ1-2; V: TRBV27; D: TRBD1; size: once; CDR3: CASSLSQGDNYGYTF; DNA: TGTGCCAGCAGTTTATCTCAGGGGGATAACTATGGCTACACCTTC
J: TRBJ2-1; V: TRBV27; D: TRBD2; size: -; CDR3: CASSFGLAVNEQFF; DNA: TGTGCCAGCAGTTTTGGTCTAGCGGTCAATGAGCAGTTCTTC
J: TRBJ1-5; V: TRBV5-1; D: -; size: -; CDR3: CASSLDLRVGEPQHF; DNA: TGCGCCAGCAGCTTGGACCTCAGGGTTGGGGAGCCCCAGCATTTT
J: TRBJ1-2; V: TRBV3-1/TRBV3-2; D: -; size: -; CDR3: CASSQDRGPYGYTF; DNA: TGTGCCAGCAGCCAAGATCGCGGCCCCTATGGCTACACCTTC
J: TRBJ2-2; V: TRBV18; D: TRBD2; size: few; CDR3: CASSPLGLASSGELFF; DNA: TGTGCCAGCTCACCACTGGGACTAGCGAGTTCCGGGGAGCTGTTTTTT
J: TRBJ1-2; V: TRBV27; D: -; size: -; CDR3: CASSLTRDYGYTF; DNA: TGTGCCAGCAGTTTGACGCGGGACTATGGCTACACCTTC
J: TRBJ1-6; V: TRBV12-3/TRBV12-4; D: -; size: -; CDR3: CASSLTENSPLHF; DNA: TGTGCCAGCAGTTTAACAGAGAATTCACCCCTCCACTTT
J: TRBJ2-2; V: TRBV5-8; D: -; size: -; CDR3: CASSLDGGGSGELFF; DNA: TGTGCCAGCAGCTTGGATGGGGGCGGAAGCGGGGAGCTGTTTTTT
J: TRBJ1-1; V: TRBV6-5; D: -; size: -; CDR3: CASSYSASPNTEAFF; DNA: TGTGCCAGCAGTTACTCGGCCTCTCCAAACACTGAAGCTTTCTTT
J: TRBJ1-5; V: TRBV7-2; D: -; size: -; CDR3: CASSLGRAQPQHF; DNA: TGTGCCAGCAGCTTAGGCAGGGCTCAGCCCCAGCATTTT
J: TRBJ1-1; V: TRBV6-6; D: -; size: -; CDR3: CASSYPSSAGAKDAFF; DNA: TGTGCCAGCAGTTACCCTTCGTCGGCAGGGGCAAAGGACGCTTTCTTT
J: TRBJ2-3; V: TRBV29-1; D: TRBD2; size: -; CDR3: CSAVTSGTDTQYF; DNA: TGCAGCGCCGTCACTAGCGGCACAGATACGCAGTATTTT
J: TRBJ2-5; V: TRBV18; D: -; size: -; CDR3: CASSPLGLQETQYF; DNA: TGTGCCAGCTCACCACTCGGACTACAAGAGACCCAGTACTTC
J: TRBJ1-1; V: TRBV4-1; D: -; size: once; CDR3: CASSQAGREGYTEAFF; DNA: TGCGCCAGCAGCCAAGCGGGTCGGGAGGGATACACTGAAGCTTTCTTT
J: TRBJ2-3; V: TRBV6-1; D: -; size: -; CDR3: CASSDSGSGGDTQYF; DNA: TGTGCCAGCAGTGATAGTGGGTCTGGCGGAGATACGCAGTATTTT
J: TRBJ1-4; V: TRBV29-1; D: -; size: once; CDR3: CSVSAGSTEKLFF; DNA: TGCAGCGTTTCGGCAGGGTCTACGGAAAAACTGTTTTTT
J: TRBJ2-1; V: TRBV24-1; D: -; size: -; CDR3: CATSDPDYSSYNEQFF; DNA: TGTGCCACCAGTGATCCCGACTATAGCTCCTACAATGAGCAGTTCTTC
J: TRBJ1-2; V: TRBV12-3/TRBV12-4; D: -; size: -; CDR3: CASSLRRGNGYTF; DNA: TGTGCCAGCAGTTTAAGAAGGGGTAATGGCTACACCTTC
J: TRBJ1-2; V: TRBV5-8; D: TRBD1; size: -; CDR3: CASSLDRAYGYTF; DNA: TGTGCCAGCAGTCTAGACAGGGCCTATGGCTACACCTTC
J: TRBJ2-5; V: TRBV10-3; D: TRBD2; size: -; CDR3: CAIRLGLAETQYF; DNA: TGTGCCATCAGGCTCGGACTAGCGGAGACCCAGTACTTC
J: TRBJ2-2; V: TRBV5-4; D: TRBD2; size: -; CDR3: CASSPGLAGGGIGTGELFF; DNA: TGTGCCAGCAGCCCGGGACTAGCGGGGGGCGGGATAGGCACCGGGGAGCTGTTTTTT
J: TRBJ2-2; V: TRBV27; D: TRBD2; size: few; CDR3: CASRAGTHGLSPGELFF; DNA: TGTGCCAGCCGAGCGGGAACTCACGGTCTGAGCCCCGGGGAGCTGTTTTTT
J: TRBJ1-4; V: TRBV2; D: TRBD1; size: -; CDR3: CASTLLQGGEKLFF; DNA: TGTGCCAGCACCCTCCTTCAAGGGGGCGAAAAACTGTTTTTT
J: TRBJ2-1; V: TRBV5-4; D: -; size: once; CDR3: CASSLQSGGGEQFF; DNA: TGTGCCAGCAGCTTGCAATCGGGAGGGGGCGAGCAGTTCTTC